The 26 T cell receptor beta chains below were found in one sample sequenced in a study of blood T cell repertoires in COVID-19. The method was immunoSEQ multiplex PCR; TCRdb's version includes in-frame clones alone and lacks a portion of them. The sample gives 210,000 or so clones, roughly 73% of which show up once; around 2.8% is in the top ten. Material: peripheral blood. The receptors come from a woman of 80 years or more with active or convalescent COVID-19.

The chain has TRBV19 and TRBJ1-1; 10 bases are shared with TRBD1. Germline V gene lookup returns CDR1 LNHDA and CDR2 SQIVND (reference sequence). The CDR3 length is 17 residues. V dropped 4 bases and J dropped 1; count of bases not matched to a gene: 9. CDR3 amino acids: CASSTRDRGTTNTEAFF. The CDR3 nucleotides read TGTGCCAGTAGTACCCGGGACAGGGGTACTACGAACACTGAAGCTTTCTTT.

The CDR3 nucleotides read TGTGCCAGCAGACCCGGGGGGGATACGCAGTATTTT. It specifies CASRPGGDTQYF. V usage is TRBV28 and J usage is TRBJ2-3; 7 bases align to TRBD2. The CDR3 totals 12 residues. CDR1 and CDR2 (germline): MDHEN, SYDVKM. Losses at the gene ends were 6 bases for V and 6 bases for J; bases not matched to a gene: 3.

V usage is TRBV28 and J usage is TRBJ1-2; TRBD1 might be the D (5 bases). V was pared by 6 bases and J by 4 bases, with 12 bases between. The CDR3 runs to 13 residues. Germline V gene data show CDR1 as MDHEN and CDR2 as SYDVKM. As DNA, the CDR3 is TGTGCCAGCAGACTGGGGGGTGCCTATGGCTACACCTTC. Amino acid sequence: CASRLGGAYGYTF.

In this sample, this clone turned up once. The J gene is TRBJ1-1, the V gene TRBV11-2; no clear D gene. The CDR3 runs 13 residues. Trimming removed 1 base from V and 0 bases from J, with 3 bases in between. Germline V CDR1 and CDR2: SGHAT, FQNNGV. CDR3 DNA: TGTGCCAGCAGCTTAGCTATGAACACTGAAGCTTTCTTT. Its protein product is CASSLAMNTEAFF.

This chain connects TRBV4-3 to TRBJ1-4; no firm D call. Germline CDR1 and CDR2: LGHNA and YSLEER. This CDR3 has 20 amino acids. Trimming removed 3 bases at V and 0 bases at J, with 23 bases between. Here the CDR3 DNA reads TGCGCCAGCAGCCAGCCACCGTATGGTCAGGCTATAACAACTAATGAAAAACTGTTTTTT. Translating gives CASSQPPYGQAITTNEKLFF.

The chain links TRBV7-8 to TRBJ1-2, with D possibly matching TRBD1 (5 bases). Between the trimmed V and J ends, which lost 0 bases and 3 bases, there was a span of 5 bases. The V gene's germline CDR1 is SGHVS and CDR2 FQNEAQ. The CDR3 spans 13 residues. The CDR3 here is CASSLAGDYGYTF. Here the CDR3 DNA reads TGTGCCAGCAGCTTAGCAGGGGACTATGGCTACACCTTC. Looking up the rest from reference TRBV7-8 and TRBJ1-2 gives the full variable domain: GAGVSQSPRYKVAKRGQDVALRCDPISGHVSLFWYQQALGQGPEFLTYFQNEAQLDKSGLPSDRFFAERPEGSVSTLKIQRTQQEDSAVYLCASSLAGDYGYTFGSGTRLTVV.

The chain links TRBV13 to TRBJ2-1; 7 bases align to TRBD2. From germline, CDR1 is PRHDT and CDR2 FYEKMQ (reference sequence). V was pared by 6 bases and J by 0 bases, with 2 bases of the junction left unmatched. The CDR3 spans 14 residues. The CDR3 is CASSRDYSYNEQFF. CDR3 nucleotides: TGTGCCAGCAGTCGGGACTACTCCTACAATGAGCAGTTCTTC.

The sample holds one count of this clone. CDR3: CASSLQGSGYEQYF. DNA of the CDR3: TGTGCCAGTAGCCTCCAGGGGAGCGGCTACGAGCAGTACTTC. V and J are TRBV19 and TRBJ2-7, with D possibly matching TRBD1 (6 bases). This CDR3 contains 14 residues. Trimming left V 6 bases short and J 3 bases short, with 15 bases between. Looked up from germline, CDR1 is LNHDA and CDR2 is SQIVND (reference sequence).

This clone was recorded only once. V is TRBV6-5 and J is TRBJ1-5; TRBD1 matches at 9 bases. Trimming at V came to 4 bases and at J to 7 bases, leaving 5 bases not matched to a gene. Germline CDR1 and CDR2: MNHEY and SVGAGI. The CDR3 is 14 amino acids. The CDR3 loop is CASSSRDRVQPQHF. Written as DNA, the CDR3 is TGTGCCAGCAGTTCGAGGGACAGGGTCCAGCCCCAGCATTTT.

This clone has a handful of counts. This rearrangement joins TRBV28 to TRBJ1-5; D is perhaps TRBD1 (6 bases). The CDR3 is made up of 16 amino acids. Trimming took off 6 bases at V and 0 bases at J, with 15 bases between the two ends. Looked up from germline, CDR1 is MDHEN and CDR2 is SYDVKM. The CDR3 sequence: CASSPRGGYSNQPQHF. The CDR3 coding sequence is TGTGCCAGCAGCCCTAGGGGGGGTTATAGCAATCAGCCCCAGCATTTT. The variable domain in full, completed from reference TRBV28 and TRBJ1-5, reads DVKVTQSSRYLVKRTGEKVFLECVQDMDHENMFWYRQDPGLGLRLIYFSYDVKMKEKGDIPEGYSVSREKKERFSLILESASTNQTSMYLCASSPRGGYSNQPQHFGDGTRLSIL.

This clone is a singleton in its sample. The rearrangement uses TRBV7-8 and TRBJ1-1; TRBD1 is a possible D gene (5 bases). Per germline, CDR1 SGHVS and CDR2 FQNEAQ. CDR3 length equals 14 residues. The V end was cut by 2 bases, the J end by 1 base, with 8 bases between. CDR3 in amino acids: CASSLHGQNTEAFF. CDR3 nucleotide sequence: TGTGCCAGCAGCTTACATGGACAGAACACTGAAGCTTTCTTT. The full variable domain, completed using reference TRBV7-8 and TRBJ1-1, is GAGVSQSPRYKVAKRGQDVALRCDPISGHVSLFWYQQALGQGPEFLTYFQNEAQLDKSGLPSDRFFAERPEGSVSTLKIQRTQQEDSAVYLCASSLHGQNTEAFFGQGTRLTVV.

The genes are TRBV4-3 and TRBJ2-3; TRBD2 matches at 8 bases. Losses at the gene ends were 4 bases for V and 4 bases for J; bases not matched to a gene: 10. Per germline, CDR1 LGHNA and CDR2 YSLEER. This CDR3 has 16 residues. CDR3 protein: CASSREKRGWADTQYF. DNA for the CDR3: TGCGCCAGCAGCCGAGAGAAGCGGGGGTGGGCAGATACGCAGTATTTT.

The chain couples TRBV2 to TRBJ1-1, with D perhaps TRBD1 (6 bases). Germline-derived CDR1 and CDR2 are SNHLY and FYNNEI. V shed 10 bases and J shed 4 bases, with 13 bases lying between them. This CDR3 is built from 12 residues. CDR3 in amino acids: CANTGLTTEAFF. CDR3 coding DNA: TGTGCCAACACAGGGTTGACCACTGAAGCTTTCTTT.

The gene calls are TRBV6-2 or TRBV6-3 and TRBJ2-7; no firm D call. V was pared by 2 bases and J by 0 bases, with 11 bases between. The CDR3 loop spans 15 amino acids. From germline, CDR1 is MNHEY and CDR2 SVGEGT. CDR3 sequence: CASSYVQFPSYEQYF. Written as DNA, the CDR3 is TGTGCCAGCAGTTACGTCCAGTTCCCCTCCTACGAGCAGTACTTC.

This clone was found once. This rearrangement joins TRBV10-1 to TRBJ2-3; 8 bases are a match to TRBD1. The germline V gene has CDR1 WNHNN and CDR2 SYGVQD (reference sequence). The CDR3 has 15 amino acids. Trimming cost V 4 bases and J 5 bases; bases outside gene matches: 8. For the CDR3, the DNA is TGCGCCAGCAGTGTTTTCCAGGGGGCGAAAGATACGCAGTATTTT. This encodes CASSVFQGAKDTQYF.

The rearrangement links TRBV19 to TRBJ2-5; D might be TRBD1 (6 bases). CDR1 and CDR2 (germline): LNHDA, SQIVND (reference sequence). The CDR3 consists of 12 residues. Trimming stripped 5 bases from V and 7 bases from J, with 11 bases between. The CDR3 DNA follows: TGTGCCAGTAGTGAGCCAGGGGCGACCCAGTACTTC. It is translated as CASSEPGATQYF.

The CDR3 region is CASRRGQAYTGELFF. The CDR3 region has the DNA TGTGCCAGCAGACGGGGACAGGCGTACACCGGGGAGCTGTTTTTT. The genes are TRBV6-5 and TRBJ2-2; 8 bases align to TRBD1. The CDR3 sequence is 15 residues long. The germline gives CDR1 MNHEY, CDR2 SVGAGI. The V and J ends lost 6 bases and 3 bases, in that order; junction bases with no gene match: 6.

CDR3 sequence reads: CASSKTGLATEAFF. The CDR3 nucleotides are TGTGCCAGCAGTAAAACAGGGCTGGCCACTGAAGCTTTCTTT. The chain joins TRBV6-5 to TRBJ1-1; tentative D call: TRBD1 (6 bases). V lost 5 bases and J lost 4, with 14 bases in between. Germline-derived CDR1 and CDR2 are MNHEY and SVGAGI. CDR3 length: 14 amino acids.

The rearrangement uses TRBV5-1 and TRBJ2-3; 8 nucleotides line up with TRBD1. Germline-derived CDR1 and CDR2 are SGHRS and YFSETQ. With V trimmed by 4 bases and J by 4 bases, 8 bases remained unmatched. This CDR3 spans 15 amino acids. The CDR3 sequence is CASSKGQGGPDTQYF. In nucleotides, the CDR3 is TGCGCCAGCAGCAAAGGACAGGGAGGTCCAGATACGCAGTATTTT. The whole variable domain, filled in from reference TRBV5-1 and TRBJ2-3, reads KAGVTQTPRYLIKTRGQQVTLSCSPISGHRSVSWYQQTPGQGLQFLFEYFSETQRNKGNFPGRFSGRQFSNSRSEMNVSTLELGDSALYLCASSKGQGGPDTQYFGPGTRLTVL.

This chain uses TRBV4-3 with TRBJ1-2, with 10 bases aligning to TRBD1. The CDR3 is 15 residues long. The ends lost 5 bases at V and 4 bases at J; junction bases unmatched: 7. Germline V CDR1 and CDR2: LGHNA, YSLEER. In DNA, the CDR3 is TGCGCCAGCAGCGGACGACAGGGGGCTGGCTATGGCTACACCTTC. Its translation is CASSGRQGAGYGYTF.

The rearrangement links TRBV2 to TRBJ1-6; D might be TRBD1 (5 bases). The CDR3 runs to 12 residues. CDR1 is SNHLY, CDR2 FYNNEI, per germline. V shed 5 bases and J shed 12 bases, with 11 bases lying between them. CDR3 nucleotides: TGTGCCAGCAGTAGGGGCTTTGGACCCCTCCACTTT. It encodes CASSRGFGPLHF.

The chain recombines TRBV19 with TRBJ2-7, with D possibly being TRBD2 (7 bases). In germline, CDR1 is LNHDA, CDR2 SQIVND (reference sequence). V was shortened by 3 bases and J by 0 bases, with 15 bases between the two germline ends. The CDR3 has 16 amino acids. The DNA of the CDR3 is TGTGCCAGTAGTATCTCGATTGGGGGGGCCTCCTACGAGCAGTACTTC. Translating gives CASSISIGGASYEQYF.

The chain employs TRBV2 and TRBJ1-4; D gene ambiguous. With 6 bases removed from V and 0 bases from J, the gap between germline ends came to 11 bases. Germline CDR1 SNHLY, CDR2 FYNNEI. The CDR3 is made up of 15 amino acids. The CDR3 coding sequence is TGTGCCAGCAGGTATACAGATTCAACTAATGAAAAACTGTTTTTT. Translation gives CASRYTDSTNEKLFF. Full variable domain (outside the CDR3, taken from reference TRBV2 and TRBJ1-4): EPEVTQTPSHQVTQMGQEVILRCVPISNHLYFYWYRQILGQKVEFLVSFYNNEISEKSEIFDDQFSVERPDGSNFTLKIRSTKLEDSAMYFCASRYTDSTNEKLFFGSGTQLSVL.

The chain recombines TRBV6-1 with TRBJ1-5, with D possibly being TRBD1 (5 bases). With 3 bases removed from V and 5 bases from J, the gap between germline ends came to 8 bases. CDR3 size: 13 residues. Per germline, CDR1 MNHNS and CDR2 SASEGT. The CDR3: CASSDGGDQPQHF. The CDR3 DNA sequence: TGTGCCAGCAGTGATGGAGGGGATCAGCCCCAGCATTTT.

The V gene is TRBV5-1, the J gene TRBJ1-4; D call uncertain. Trimming left V 4 bases short and J 6 bases short, with 16 bases between. The germline V gene has CDR1 SGHRS and CDR2 YFSETQ. This CDR3 contains 15 residues. The CDR3, as DNA: TGCGCCAGCAGCCCACTATTCGGCACGGATGAAAAACTGTTTTTT. This codes for CASSPLFGTDEKLFF.

The chain is built from TRBV7-2 and TRBJ2-5, with TRBD2 matching over 11 bases. Germline CDR1 is SGHTA and CDR2 is FQGNSA. The CDR3 sequence is 16 residues long. V dropped 5 bases and J dropped 3; count of bases not matched to a gene: 8. The CDR3 region has the DNA TGTGCCAGCAGCACCAGACTAGCGGGGTCAAAAGAGACCCAGTACTTC. It encodes CASSTRLAGSKETQYF. The variable domain in full, completed from reference TRBV7-2 and TRBJ2-5, reads GAGVSQSPSNKVTEKGKDVELRCDPISGHTALYWYRQSLGQGLEFLIYFQGNSAPDKSGLPSDRFSAERTGGSVSTLTIQRTQQEDSAVYLCASSTRLAGSKETQYFGPGTRLLVL.